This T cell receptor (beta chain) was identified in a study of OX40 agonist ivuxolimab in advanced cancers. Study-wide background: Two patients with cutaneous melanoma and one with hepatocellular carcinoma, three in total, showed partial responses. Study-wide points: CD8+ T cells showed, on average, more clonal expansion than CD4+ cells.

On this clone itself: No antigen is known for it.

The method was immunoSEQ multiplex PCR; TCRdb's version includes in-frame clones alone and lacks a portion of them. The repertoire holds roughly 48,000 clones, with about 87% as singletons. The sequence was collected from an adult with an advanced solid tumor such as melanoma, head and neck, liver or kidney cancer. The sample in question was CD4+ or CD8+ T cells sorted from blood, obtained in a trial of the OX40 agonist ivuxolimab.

CDR3 nucleotides: TGTGCCAGCAGCATTGGCTTAGGTCAGGAGTACTTC. This gives the protein CASSIGLGQEYF. The chain carries TRBV5-6 and TRBJ2-7; D gene unclear. V lost 4 bases to trimming and J lost 11 bases, with 16 bases between them. The CDR3 length is 12 residues. CDR1 and CDR2 from the germline V gene are SGHDT and YYEEEE.